This note documents a single T cell receptor beta chain sequence. Its antigen is not known. Extraction of total RNA produced a minimum of 5 micrograms from each sample. The V and J ends lost 1 base and 2 bases respectively, with 17 bases between them. This CDR3 is 17 amino acids long. Germline CDR1 reads MNHEY; CDR2 reads SVGAGI. This sample stems from a study of blood T cells in healthy people across ages. Study observations and caveats: Naive CD4+ cell counts and diversity both ran higher in long-lived than in aged donors. PBMC samples, being unsorted, prevented any conclusive comparison of naive and antigen-experienced cells.

With a J-beta primer mix and a sample-barcoded 5' primer, a second PCR ran roughly 7 to 11 cycles. Any given sample supplied a minimum of 2.5 million CDR3-containing paired-end reads. Via MiXCR, TCRdb re-called the 5' RACE reads, giving one row per CDR3 protein. The sample has 550,000 to 700,000 distinct CDR3 sequences, 25% to 30% seen once. V and J are TRBV6-5 and TRBJ1-2; D not certain. The TCR originated in an older woman in good health. Sequences were obtained from blood. The CDR3 DNA follows: TGTGCCAGCAGTTACTTACGAGGACTTGAGGGAAACTATGGCTACACCTTC. Translated, it gives CASSYLRGLEGNYGYTF.